This passage covers 10 T cell receptor beta chains from one sample sequenced in a study of cytomegalovirus exposure and HLA in healthy donors. In the PCR, 60 Vbeta and 13 Jbeta primers were used. Clones were read by immunoSEQ multiplex PCR, and TCRdb kept only the in-frame ones, dropping some. The repertoire includes under 170,000 clones, roughly 80% of them detected once, and 3.5% sits in the top ten. Sequenced material: PBMCs. These receptors came from a human donor in good health.

The rearrangement uses TRBV7-9 and TRBJ2-7; D gene unclear. This CDR3 spans 15 amino acids. The ends were cut back, 5 bases at V and 2 bases at J, with 16 bases in the middle. Germline V lookup: CDR1 SEHNR, CDR2 FQNEAQ (reference sequence). CDR3 region: CASSPNVYTTYEQYF. The CDR3 coding sequence is TGTGCCAGCAGCCCGAATGTGTACACCACCTACGAGCAGTACTTC. The variable domain in full, with the rest retrieved from reference TRBV7-9 and TRBJ2-7, is DTGVSQNPRHKITKRGQNVTFRCDPISEHNRLYWYRQTLGQGPEFLTYFQNEAQLEKSRLLSDRFSAERPKGSFSTLEIQRTEQGDSAMYLCASSPNVYTTYEQYFGPGTRLTVT.

The chain employs TRBV21-1 and TRBJ2-2; the D call in the table, TRBD2, was not verified against the DNA. TRBV21-1 is a pseudogene locus. The CDR3 has 17 amino acids. CDR3 protein: CASSKPGSGRGFGELFF. In nucleotides, the CDR3 is TGTGCCAGCAGCAAGCCGGGTAGCGGGAGGGGTTTCGGGGAGCTGTTTTTT.

The chain couples TRBV29-1 to TRBJ2-7, with D tentatively TRBD2 (6 bases). The CDR3 totals 12 residues. V was clipped by 6 bases and J by 0 bases, with 9 bases between them. Germline assignment: CDR1 SQVTM and CDR2 ANQGSEA. The CDR3 reads CSVTDYSYEQYF. The CDR3 DNA reads as TGCAGCGTCACGGACTACTCCTACGAGCAGTACTTC.

This clone has a handful of counts. The V and J genes are TRBV5-1 and TRBJ1-2; D unresolved. This CDR3 has 13 residues. V was pared by 1 base and J by 8 bases, with 12 bases between. Germline V gene lookup returns CDR1 SGHRS and CDR2 YFSETQ. Here the CDR3 DNA reads TGCGCCAGCAGCTTGCTATACCAAAACGGCTACACCTTC. Amino acid sequence: CASSLLYQNGYTF.

This clone was seen just once. This chain joins TRBV5-4 and TRBJ2-7; D unresolved. Looked up from germline, CDR1 is SGHNT and CDR2 is YYREEE (reference sequence). This CDR3 spans 12 amino acids. V was trimmed by 4 bases and J by 0 bases, leaving 5 bases between them. This CDR3 reads CASSPNSYEQYF. In DNA, the CDR3 is TGTGCCAGCAGCCCAAACTCCTACGAGCAGTACTTC. The whole variable domain, filled in from reference TRBV5-4 and TRBJ2-7, reads ETGVTQSPTHLIKTRGQQVTLRCSSQSGHNTVSWYQQALGQGPQFIFQYYREEENGRGNFPPRFSGLQFPNYSSELNVNALELDDSALYLCASSPNSYEQYFGPGTRLTVT.

The rearrangement links TRBV7-6 to TRBJ1-3; 8 bases agree with TRBD1. The CDR3 runs to 15 residues. Germline values: CDR1 SGHVS, CDR2 FNYEAQ. V shed 5 bases and J 0 bases; nucleotides not matched to a gene: 3. The CDR3 DNA reads as TGTGCCAGCAGCCGGACAGGGCCCTCTGGAAACACCATATATTTT. Residues: CASSRTGPSGNTIYF.

The CDR3 sequence is CASSQDRGQGGGQPQHF. CDR3 DNA sequence: TGCGCCAGCAGCCAAGACCGTGGACAGGGCGGCGGTCAGCCCCAGCATTTT. The chain employs TRBV4-1 and TRBJ1-5; 8 bases agree with TRBD1. V was pared by 0 bases and J by 6 bases, with 10 bases of the junction left unmatched. Germline V gene sequence: CDR1 MGHRA, CDR2 YSYEKL. CDR3 length: 17 residues.

V and J are TRBV5-6 and TRBJ1-2, with 12 positions matching TRBD1. The V gene end was trimmed by 4 bases and the J gene end by 5 bases; junction bases not matched to a gene: 9. There are 16 residues in the CDR3. The germline V gene encodes CDR1 SGHDT and CDR2 YYEEEE. CDR3 region: CASSMGQGAIGYGYTF. CDR3 DNA: TGTGCCAGCAGCATGGGACAGGGGGCGATTGGTTATGGCTACACCTTC. Based on the CDR3 plus reference TRBV5-6 and TRBJ1-2, the full variable domain is DAGVTQSPTHLIKTRGQQVTLRCSPKSGHDTVSWYQQALGQGPQFIFQYYEEEERQRGNFPDRFSGHQFPNYSSELNVNALLLGDSALYLCASSMGQGAIGYGYTFGSGTRLTVV.

V is TRBV6-1 and J is TRBJ2-7; tentatively, D is TRBD2 (7 bases). Germline V CDR1 and CDR2: MNHNS, SASEGT. This CDR3 has 14 residues. V was pared by 6 bases and J by 4 bases, with 16 bases between. The CDR3 nucleotides read TGTGCCAGCAGGAGGGGGACTACCGCATACGAGCAGTACTTC. It yields the protein CASRRGTTAYEQYF.

The V call is TRBV4-2, the J call TRBJ2-7; D may be TRBD2 (6 bases). Trimming pared 0 bases from V and 2 bases from J, leaving 17 bases between. The CDR3 runs 17 residues. Germline CDR1 reads LGHNA; CDR2 reads YNFKEQ. CDR3 bases: TGTGCCAGCAGCCAAGATGGTGGTAGCGGAGTTCCCTACGAGCAGTACTTC. Translating it yields CASSQDGGSGVPYEQYF.